The rows below give T cell receptor beta chains drawn from one sample of a study of blood T cell repertoires in COVID-19. Profiled with immunoSEQ multiplex PCR; TCRdb holds only in-frame clones, not every one. The table shows 300,000 to 350,000 clones, with 91% occurring only once. Material for sequencing was peripheral blood. These receptors all stem from a woman between 18 and 29 years old who had recovered from COVID-19. Both conserved end residues are part of each CDR3. A D gene is named only where the DNA matches it firmly. Expanded clones get a size class; other rows say once, few or many, or leave the size out.

v_call,j_call,clone_size,d_call,cdr3_aa,cdr3_nt
TRBV7-2,TRBJ2-5,few,TRBD2,CASSQRLASETQYF,TGTGCCAGCAGCCAGAGACTAGCGTCGGAGACCCAGTACTTC
TRBV5-5,TRBJ2-1,.,.,CASSHTTGPSKFF,TGTGCCAGCAGCCATACCACAGGGCCCAGCAAGTTCTTC
TRBV11-3,TRBJ1-1,.,.,CASSPRGGSEAFF,TGTGCCAGCAGCCCCCGGGGAGGGAGTGAAGCTTTCTTT
TRBV29-1,TRBJ2-5,.,.,CSVELLKTQYF,TGCAGCGTTGAACTGTTAAAGACCCAGTACTTC
TRBV7-9,TRBJ2-3,.,TRBD2,CASSLGLAGDTQYF,TGTGCCAGCAGCTTAGGACTAGCGGGAGATACGCAGTATTTT
TRBV5-1,TRBJ1-1,few,TRBD1,CASSRGQGDTEAFF,TGCGCCAGCAGCAGGGGACAGGGGGACACTGAAGCTTTCTTT
TRBV13,TRBJ2-1,.,.,CASSFSQGHGEQFF,TGTGCCAGCAGCTTTTCTCAGGGGCACGGTGAGCAGTTCTTC
TRBV5-6,TRBJ1-2,.,TRBD1,CASSLDRDDGYTF,TGTGCCAGCAGCTTAGACAGGGATGATGGCTACACCTTC
TRBV24-1,TRBJ2-1,.,TRBD2,CATSDGLAGKSYNEQFF,TGTGCCACCAGTGACGGACTAGCGGGAAAATCATACAATGAGCAGTTCTTC
TRBV11-2,TRBJ2-1,.,.,CASSPRAASSYNEQFF,TGTGCCAGCAGCCCCCGAGCGGCCAGCTCCTACAATGAGCAGTTCTTC
TRBV11-2,TRBJ1-2,.,.,CASSIRGSYGYTF,TGTGCCAGCAGCATCCGAGGGAGCTATGGCTACACCTTC
TRBV15,TRBJ2-3,.,TRBD2,CATSRLAFGGGSGRVDTQYF,TGTGCCACCAGCAGACTCGCTTTCGGGGGCGGGAGCGGGAGGGTGGATACGCAGTATTTT
TRBV7-7,TRBJ2-1,once,.,CASSPNWGDSSYNEQFF,TGTGCCAGCAGCCCCAACTGGGGGGATAGCTCCTACAATGAGCAGTTCTTC
TRBV12-3/TRBV12-4,TRBJ2-1,.,TRBD2,CASRGLGGEQFF,TGTGCCAGCAGGGGACTAGGGGGTGAGCAGTTCTTC
TRBV5-6,TRBJ1-6,few,TRBD1,CASSQGQGLNSPLHF,TGTGCCAGCAGCCAGGGACAGGGGTTGAATTCACCCCTCCACTTT
TRBV6-1,TRBJ2-3,.,TRBD2,CASSEQREEGDTQYF,TGTGCCAGCAGTGAGCAGCGGGAGGAGGGGGATACGCAGTATTTT
TRBV7-2,TRBJ2-1,.,.,CASSSLAVNEQFF,TGTGCCAGCAGCTCCTTAGCTGTCAATGAGCAGTTCTTC
TRBV5-1,TRBJ2-2,.,TRBD1,CASSPGTEYLVLFF,TGCGCCAGCAGCCCCGGGACAGAGTACCTAGTGCTGTTTTTT
TRBV2,TRBJ1-6,once,.,CASSWGPGYSPLHF,TGTGCCAGCAGTTGGGGCCCAGGATATTCACCCCTCCACTTT
TRBV5-5,TRBJ1-3,once,.,CASSSLGVSGNTIYF,TGTGCCAGCAGCTCCCTCGGGGTATCTGGAAACACCATATATTTT
TRBV10-3,TRBJ1-5,.,.,CATAVSDTSGQPQHF,TGTGCCACCGCGGTTTCGGACACTAGCGGTCAGCCCCAGCATTTT
TRBV4-1,TRBJ1-1,.,.,CASGEGNTEAFF,TGCGCCAGCGGGGAGGGGAACACTGAAGCTTTCTTT
TRBV27,TRBJ1-6,.,.,CASSSGIYRANSPLHF,TGTGCCAGCAGTTCAGGGATTTATAGGGCAAATTCACCCCTCCACTTT
TRBV11-2,TRBJ2-2,.,TRBD1,CASSLDRGTGLVGELFF,TGTGCCAGCAGCTTAGATCGTGGGACAGGGCTGGTCGGGGAGCTGTTTTTT
TRBV6-7,TRBJ1-5,.,.,CASSYRGCNQPQHF,TGTGCCAGCAGTTACAGGGGTTGCAATCAGCCCCAGCATTTT
TRBV5-4,TRBJ1-2,.,.,CASSPPNGIYGYTF,TGTGCCAGCAGCCCACCCAACGGGATCTATGGCTACACCTTC
TRBV19,TRBJ1-2,.,.,CASRLDSDLYGYTF,TGTGCCAGTAGGCTGGACAGCGATCTTTATGGCTACACCTTC
TRBV4-3,TRBJ2-3,.,.,CASSQDRPLTDTQYF,TGCGCCAGCAGCCAAGATCGTCCTCTCACAGATACGCAGTATTTT
TRBV7-2,TRBJ2-1,.,TRBD2,CASSETSGSGYNEQFF,TGTGCCAGCAGCGAGACTAGCGGGAGTGGCTACAATGAGCAGTTCTTC
TRBV6-5,TRBJ1-2,.,.,CASTRTANYGYTF,TGTGCCAGCACTAGGACAGCCAACTATGGCTACACCTTC
TRBV24-1,TRBJ2-1,.,TRBD2,CATSEKLAGGTGQFF,TGTGCCACCAGTGAGAAACTAGCGGGGGGGACGGGGCAGTTCTTC
TRBV11-2,TRBJ2-4,.,TRBD2,CASSLVRLAGDIQYF,TGTGCCAGCAGCTTAGTCCGGCTAGCGGGGGACATTCAGTACTTC
TRBV18,TRBJ2-3,.,.,CASSPARQSSTDTQYF,TGTGCCAGCTCACCAGCTAGACAGAGTAGCACAGATACGCAGTATTTT
TRBV6-4,TRBJ2-1,.,.,CASSDWLANQYNEQFF,TGTGCCAGCAGTGACTGGTTAGCGAACCAATACAATGAGCAGTTCTTC
TRBV19,TRBJ1-5,.,TRBD1,CASSTFQLTGGNQPQHF,TGTGCCAGTAGTACCTTTCAACTGACAGGGGGCAATCAGCCCCAGCATTTT
TRBV6-2/TRBV6-3,TRBJ1-2,.,TRBD1,CASSYFVRRQGRTDNYGYTF,TGTGCCAGCAGTTACTTCGTCCGGAGACAGGGCCGAACTGACAACTATGGCTACACCTTC
TRBV7-2,TRBJ2-5,.,.,CASSLYGQQQETQYF,TGTGCCAGCAGCTTATATGGACAGCAGCAAGAGACCCAGTACTTC
TRBV27,TRBJ2-1,once,.,CASSLRVRSYNEQFF,TGTGCCAGCAGTTTGAGGGTCAGGTCTTACAATGAGCAGTTCTTC
TRBV14,TRBJ2-1,.,TRBD2,CASSRRESHSYNEQFF,TGTGCCAGCAGCCGGCGGGAGTCCCACTCCTACAATGAGCAGTTCTTC
TRBV6-5,TRBJ2-3,.,.,CASRAATSTDTQYF,TGTGCCAGTCGAGCGGCGACTAGCACAGATACGCAGTATTTT
TRBV10-1,TRBJ2-2,few,.,CASSDAGATGELFF,TGCGCCAGCAGTGATGCAGGGGCCACCGGGGAGCTGTTTTTT
TRBV18,TRBJ1-2,.,.,CASSPDAGGGYTF,TGTGCCAGCTCACCGGACGCGGGCGGCGGCTACACCTTC
TRBV2,TRBJ1-6,.,TRBD1,CASRQGANYNSPLHF,TGTGCCAGCAGACAGGGGGCTAACTATAATTCACCCCTCCACTTT
TRBV9,TRBJ2-5,.,TRBD1,CASSVGKGQGAGIGETQYF,TGTGCCAGCAGCGTAGGAAAGGGACAGGGGGCCGGAATCGGGGAGACCCAGTACTTC
TRBV30,TRBJ2-6,.,.,CAWSSVSETSFFLYGANVLTF,TGTGCCTGGAGTTCAGTGAGCGAGACTAGTTTTTTTCTGTATGGGGCCAACGTCCTGACTTTC
TRBV10-2,TRBJ2-1,.,TRBD2,CASSEPTSGSPNEQFF,TGCGCCAGCAGTGAGCCAACTAGCGGGAGTCCAAATGAGCAGTTCTTC
TRBV30,TRBJ1-4,.,.,CAWSADYNEKLFF,TGTGCCTGGAGTGCAGACTATAATGAAAAACTGTTTTTT
TRBV12-5,TRBJ2-2,.,TRBD2,CASGRGLAGAGELFF,TGTGCTAGTGGACGCGGACTAGCGGGAGCCGGGGAGCTGTTTTTT
TRBV4-3,TRBJ1-1,.,.,CASSSWGTGNTEAFF,TGCGCCAGCAGCTCGTGGGGCACAGGGAACACTGAAGCTTTCTTT
TRBV18,TRBJ1-1,.,.,CASSPGSTMNTEAFF,TGTGCCAGCTCACCAGGCAGTACCATGAACACTGAAGCTTTCTTT
TRBV30,TRBJ1-1,.,.,CAWSRRDRAFF,TGTGCCTGGAGTAGGAGGGACCGAGCTTTCTTT
TRBV5-1,TRBJ2-1,once,.,CACSGDSSYNEQFF,TGCGCCTGCTCCGGTGATAGCTCCTACAATGAGCAGTTCTTC
TRBV18,TRBJ2-2,.,.,CASSPSLNTGELFF,TGTGCCAGCTCACCGTCACTGAACACCGGGGAGCTGTTTTTT
TRBV5-5,TRBJ1-2,.,.,CASSFGHNYGYTF,TGTGCCAGCAGCTTTGGACACAACTATGGCTACACCTTC
TRBV9,TRBJ2-5,.,.,CASSVGAGPGQETQYF,TGTGCCAGCAGCGTGGGTGCGGGCCCCGGCCAAGAGACCCAGTACTTC